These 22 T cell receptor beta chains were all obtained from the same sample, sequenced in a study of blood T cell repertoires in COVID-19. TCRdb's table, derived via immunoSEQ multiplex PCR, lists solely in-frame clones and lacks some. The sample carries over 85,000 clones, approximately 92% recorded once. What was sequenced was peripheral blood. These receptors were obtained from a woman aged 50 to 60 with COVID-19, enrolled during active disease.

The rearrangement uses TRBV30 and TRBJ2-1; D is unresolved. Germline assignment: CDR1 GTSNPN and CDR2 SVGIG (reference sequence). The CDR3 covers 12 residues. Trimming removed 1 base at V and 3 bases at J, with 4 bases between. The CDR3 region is CAWSAVYNEQFF. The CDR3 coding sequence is TGTGCCTGGAGTGCAGTCTACAATGAGCAGTTCTTC.

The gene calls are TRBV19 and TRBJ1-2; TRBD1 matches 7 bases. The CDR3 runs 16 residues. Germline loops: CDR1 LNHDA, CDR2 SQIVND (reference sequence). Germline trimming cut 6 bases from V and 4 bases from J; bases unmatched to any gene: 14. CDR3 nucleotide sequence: TGTGCCAGTAGCCCCTCACAGGGGACGATTATCTATGGCTACACCTTC. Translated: CASSPSQGTIIYGYTF.

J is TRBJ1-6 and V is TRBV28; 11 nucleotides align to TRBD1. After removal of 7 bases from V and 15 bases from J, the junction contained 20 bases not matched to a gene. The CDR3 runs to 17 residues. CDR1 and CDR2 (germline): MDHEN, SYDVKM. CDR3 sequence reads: CASTTPQLDRGRKDLHF. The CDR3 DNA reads TGTGCCAGCACTACACCTCAACTGGACAGGGGGCGGAAGGACCTCCACTTT.

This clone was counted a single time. The CDR3 DNA reads as TGTGCCAGTAGTTTAACAGGGTCAATGGAAAAACTGTTTTTT. Translation: CASSLTGSMEKLFF. This sequence joins TRBV19 and TRBJ1-4; maybe TRBD1 (6 bases). CDR3 length: 14 amino acids. Germline CDR1 reads LNHDA; CDR2 reads SQIVND (reference sequence). V lost 5 bases to trimming and J lost 8 bases, with 15 bases between them.

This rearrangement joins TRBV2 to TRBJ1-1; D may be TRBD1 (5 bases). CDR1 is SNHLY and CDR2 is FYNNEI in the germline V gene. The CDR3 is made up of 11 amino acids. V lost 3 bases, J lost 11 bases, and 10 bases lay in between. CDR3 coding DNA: TGTGCCAGCAGTGACAGGGTTGAGGCTTTCTTT. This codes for CASSDRVEAFF.

CDR3 nucleotides: TGTGCCAGCAGTGGGGGCAGGGAGGTTCAGCCCCAGCATTTT. Protein product: CASSGGREVQPQHF. This chain links TRBV2 with TRBJ1-5; TRBD1 is a possible D gene (5 bases). Between the trimmed V and J ends, which lost 4 bases and 6 bases, there was a span of 13 bases. Germline V gene sequence: CDR1 SNHLY, CDR2 FYNNEI. The CDR3 sequence is 14 residues long.

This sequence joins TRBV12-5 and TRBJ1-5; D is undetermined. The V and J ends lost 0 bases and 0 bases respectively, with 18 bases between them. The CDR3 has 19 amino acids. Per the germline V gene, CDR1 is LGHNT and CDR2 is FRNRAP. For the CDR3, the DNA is TGTGCTAGTGGTTTGGTAGGAGGGTTGGGGTACATTAGCAATCAGCCCCAGCATTTT. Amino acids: CASGLVGGLGYISNQPQHF.

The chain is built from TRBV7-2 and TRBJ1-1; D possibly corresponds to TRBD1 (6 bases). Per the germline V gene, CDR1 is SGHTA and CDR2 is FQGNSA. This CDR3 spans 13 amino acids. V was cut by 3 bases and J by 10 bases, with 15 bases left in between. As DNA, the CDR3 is TGTGCCAGCAGCTTGCTACGGGGCAGGGGAGCTTTCTTT. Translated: CASSLLRGRGAFF.

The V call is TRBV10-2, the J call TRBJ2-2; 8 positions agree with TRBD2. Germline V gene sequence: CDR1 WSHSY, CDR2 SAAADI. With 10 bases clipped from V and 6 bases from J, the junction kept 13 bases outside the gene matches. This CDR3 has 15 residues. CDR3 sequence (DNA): TGCGCCACCAAGGAAACGGGGGGGCCGTCCGGGGAGCTGTTTTTT. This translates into CATKETGGPSGELFF.

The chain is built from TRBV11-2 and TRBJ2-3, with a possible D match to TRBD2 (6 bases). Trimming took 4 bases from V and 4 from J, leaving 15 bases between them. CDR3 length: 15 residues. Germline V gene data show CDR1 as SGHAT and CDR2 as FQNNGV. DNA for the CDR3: TGTGCCAGCAGCTATGGGGGGAATAGCGCAGATACGCAGTATTTT. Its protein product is CASSYGGNSADTQYF.

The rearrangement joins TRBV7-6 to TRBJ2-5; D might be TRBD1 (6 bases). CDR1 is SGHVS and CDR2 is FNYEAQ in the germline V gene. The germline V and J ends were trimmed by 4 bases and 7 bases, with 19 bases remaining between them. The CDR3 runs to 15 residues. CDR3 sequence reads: CASSSRTGPSGTQYF. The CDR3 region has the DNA TGTGCCAGCAGCTCCCGCACAGGGCCCTCGGGGACCCAGTACTTC.

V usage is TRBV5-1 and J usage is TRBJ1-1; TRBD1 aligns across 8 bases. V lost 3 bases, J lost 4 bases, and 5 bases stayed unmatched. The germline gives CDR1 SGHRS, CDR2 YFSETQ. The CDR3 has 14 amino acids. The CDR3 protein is CASSSPTGGTEAFF. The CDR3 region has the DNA TGCGCCAGCAGCTCCCCAACAGGGGGCACTGAAGCTTTCTTT.

The CDR3 region has the DNA TGCGCCAGCAGCTTGGATGGACAGGGGTACGGTGGCTACACCTTC. As protein: CASSLDGQGYGGYTF. The V and J genes are TRBV5-1 and TRBJ1-2; TRBD1 aligns across 9 bases. The CDR3 runs 15 residues. V dropped 0 bases and J dropped 7; count of bases not matched to a gene: 7. Germline V gives CDR1 SGHRS, CDR2 YFSETQ.

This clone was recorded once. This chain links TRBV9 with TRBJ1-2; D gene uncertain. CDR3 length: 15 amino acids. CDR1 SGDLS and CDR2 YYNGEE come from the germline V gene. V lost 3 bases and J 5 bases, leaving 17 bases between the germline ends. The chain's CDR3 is CASSEDGSGIYGYTF. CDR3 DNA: TGTGCCAGCAGCGAGGACGGATCGGGGATTTATGGCTACACCTTC.

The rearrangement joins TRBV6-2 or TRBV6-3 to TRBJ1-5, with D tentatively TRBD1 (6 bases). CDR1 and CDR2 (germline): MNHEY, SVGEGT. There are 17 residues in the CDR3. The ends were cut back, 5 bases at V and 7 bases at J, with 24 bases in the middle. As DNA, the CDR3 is TGTGCCAGCAGTCTCCCCTTTGGGGGGGGCGAAAGGCAGCCCCAGCATTTT. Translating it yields CASSLPFGGGERQPQHF.

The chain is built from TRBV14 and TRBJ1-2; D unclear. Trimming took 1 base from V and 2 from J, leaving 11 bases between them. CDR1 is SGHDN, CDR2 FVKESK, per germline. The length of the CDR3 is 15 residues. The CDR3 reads CASSQVWTGNYGYTF. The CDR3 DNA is TGTGCCAGCAGCCAAGTTTGGACTGGAAACTATGGCTACACCTTC. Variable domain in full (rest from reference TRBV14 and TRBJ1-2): EAGVTQFPSHSVIEKGQTVTLRCDPISGHDNLYWYRRVMGKEIKFLLHFVKESKQDESGMPNNRFLAERTGGTYSTLKVQPAELEDSGVYFCASSQVWTGNYGYTFGSGTRLTVV.

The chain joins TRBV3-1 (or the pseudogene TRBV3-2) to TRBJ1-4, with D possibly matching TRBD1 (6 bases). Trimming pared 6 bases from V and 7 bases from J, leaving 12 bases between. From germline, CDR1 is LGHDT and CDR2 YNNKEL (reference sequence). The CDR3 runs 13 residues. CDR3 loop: CASSPRGAEKLFF. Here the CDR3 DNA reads TGTGCCAGCAGTCCCCGGGGGGCTGAAAAACTGTTTTTT.

CDR3 bases: TGTGCTAGTGGTGGAAGAGGAAACACCGGGGAGCTGTTTTTT. Protein sequence: CASGGRGNTGELFF. This chain joins TRBV12-5 and TRBJ2-2, with D unresolved. Trimming shortened V by 5 bases and J by 2 bases, and 9 bases separated the two germline ends. The CDR3 sequence is 14 residues long. Per germline, CDR1 LGHNT and CDR2 FRNRAP.

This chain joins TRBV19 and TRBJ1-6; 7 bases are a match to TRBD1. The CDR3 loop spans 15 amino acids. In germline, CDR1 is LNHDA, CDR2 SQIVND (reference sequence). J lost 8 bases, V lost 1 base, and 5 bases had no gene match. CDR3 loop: CASSIGGGIDSPLHF. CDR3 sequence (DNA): TGTGCCAGTAGTATAGGAGGGGGCATTGATTCACCCCTCCACTTT. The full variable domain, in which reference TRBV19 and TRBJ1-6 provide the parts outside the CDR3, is DGGITQSPKYLFRKEGQNVTLSCEQNLNHDAMYWYRQDPGQGLRLIYYSQIVNDFQKGDIAEGYSVSREKKESFPLTVTSAQKNPTAFYLCASSIGGGIDSPLHFGNGTRLTVT.

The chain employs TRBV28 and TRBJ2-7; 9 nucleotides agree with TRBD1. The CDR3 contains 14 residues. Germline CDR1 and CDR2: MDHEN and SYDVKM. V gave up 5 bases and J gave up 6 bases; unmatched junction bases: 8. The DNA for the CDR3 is TGTGCCAGCAGTCCCCGGACAGGGGCGGGCGAGCAGTACGTC. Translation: CASSPRTGAGEQYV.

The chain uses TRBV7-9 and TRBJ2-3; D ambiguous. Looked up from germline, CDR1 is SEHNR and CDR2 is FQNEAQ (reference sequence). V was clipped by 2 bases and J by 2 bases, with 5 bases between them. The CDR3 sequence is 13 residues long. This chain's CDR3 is CASSLTPTDTQYF. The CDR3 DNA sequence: TGTGCCAGCAGCTTAACACCCACAGATACGCAGTATTTT. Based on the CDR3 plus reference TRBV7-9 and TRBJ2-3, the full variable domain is DTGVSQNPRHKITKRGQNVTFRCDPISEHNRLYWYRQTLGQGPEFLTYFQNEAQLEKSRLLSDRFSAERPKGSFSTLEIQRTEQGDSAMYLCASSLTPTDTQYFGPGTRLTVL.

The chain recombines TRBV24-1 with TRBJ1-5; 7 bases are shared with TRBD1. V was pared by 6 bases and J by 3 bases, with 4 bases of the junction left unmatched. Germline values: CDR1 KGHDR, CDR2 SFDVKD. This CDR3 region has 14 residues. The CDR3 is CATSQTGINQPQHF. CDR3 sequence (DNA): TGTGCCACCAGTCAGACAGGGATCAATCAGCCCCAGCATTTT.